Presented here are 31 T cell receptor beta chains from one specimen sequenced in a study of blood T cell repertoires in COVID-19. Profiled with immunoSEQ multiplex PCR; TCRdb holds only in-frame clones, not every one. Of some 250,000 clones in the sample, approximately 85% were seen once. The source material was peripheral blood. The receptors originated from a man older than 75 with acute or convalescent COVID-19.

This chain connects TRBV9 to TRBJ2-3; 7 bases match TRBD2. CDR3 size: 16 residues. The J segment lost 0 bases and the V segment lost 0 bases, leaving 4 bases of the junction unmatched. CDR1 is SGDLS, CDR2 YYNGEE, per germline. This chain's CDR3 is CASSVGSGASTDTQYF. CDR3 DNA: TGTGCCAGCAGCGTAGGAAGCGGGGCTAGCACAGATACGCAGTATTTT.

The J gene is TRBJ2-2, the V gene TRBV3-1 (or the pseudogene TRBV3-2), with D hard to call. V lost 1 base and J lost 0, with 3 bases in between. The germline gives CDR1 LGHDT, CDR2 YNNKEL (reference sequence). This CDR3 is built from 14 residues. CDR3 DNA: TGTGCCAGCAGCCAAGCCTCGAACACCGGGGAGCTGTTTTTT. Its translation is CASSQASNTGELFF.

This chain connects TRBV20-1 to TRBJ1-6; D gene unclear. Deletions cut 3 bases from V and 0 bases from J, with 9 bases between. Germline assignment: CDR1 DFQATT and CDR2 SNEGSKA (reference sequence). The length of the CDR3 is 15 residues. The CDR3 DNA sequence: TGCAGTGCTAGTTCGTTCAGCTCCTATAATTCACCCCTCCACTTT. It encodes CSASSFSSYNSPLHF.

This sequence joins TRBV6-1 and TRBJ1-6, with 8 bases aligning to TRBD1. Germline V gives CDR1 MNHNS, CDR2 SASEGT. This CDR3 spans 16 amino acids. V trimming: 3 bases; J trimming: 7 bases; junction bases outside the gene matches: 8. CDR3 bases: TGTGCCAGCAGTGAGGCGACAGGGGTTTCGAATTCACCCCTCCACTTT. Translation: CASSEATGVSNSPLHF.

The chain combines TRBV19 with TRBJ2-2; unclear D gene. The V gene lost 1 base and the J gene lost 0 bases, with 9 bases spanning the gap. The CDR3 spans 16 residues. Germline V gene lookup returns CDR1 LNHDA and CDR2 SQIVND (reference sequence). The CDR3 loop reads CASSIVIVSNTGELFF. CDR3 sequence (DNA): TGTGCCAGTAGTATAGTTATTGTATCGAACACCGGGGAGCTGTTTTTT.

The chain combines TRBV3-1 (or the pseudogene TRBV3-2) with TRBJ1-1; 7 bases line up with TRBD1. Germline-derived CDR1 and CDR2 are LGHDT and YNNKEL (reference sequence). This CDR3 has 13 amino acids. Germline trimming cut 8 bases from V and 8 bases from J; bases unmatched to any gene: 11. CDR3 nucleotides: TGTGCCAGCTTTAACAGGGGTTTCGGGGAAGCTTTCTTT. It specifies CASFNRGFGEAFF.

The CDR3 coding sequence is TGTGCCAGCAGCCCGGTAATGGGACATTTATTCTACGAGCAGTACTTC. Its protein is CASSPVMGHLFYEQYF. V is TRBV6-2 or TRBV6-3 and J is TRBJ2-7; tentative D call: TRBD1 (6 bases). Germline loops: CDR1 MNHEY, CDR2 SVGEGT. The CDR3 has 16 amino acids. Trimming stripped 6 bases from V and 3 bases from J, with 21 bases between.

The J gene is TRBJ2-2, the V gene TRBV7-2; 8 bases agree with TRBD1. Germline CDR1 is SGHTA and CDR2 is FQGNSA. The CDR3 runs to 15 residues. Germline trimming cut 5 bases from V and 0 bases from J; bases unmatched to any gene: 2. As DNA, the CDR3 is TGTGCCAGCAGCGCAGGGGGCGCGAACACCGGGGAGCTGTTTTTT. The encoded protein is CASSAGGANTGELFF.

V and J are TRBV5-6 and TRBJ2-1; 9 bases map to TRBD1. This CDR3 region has 15 residues. The V gene's germline CDR1 is SGHDT and CDR2 YYEEEE. The V segment lost 4 bases and the J segment 2 bases; nucleotides outside the gene matches: 4. The CDR3 protein is CASSEGQGTYNEQFF. The CDR3 bases are TGTGCCAGCAGCGAGGGACAGGGAACCTACAATGAGCAGTTCTTC.

This clone is a singleton in its sample. CDR3 nucleotide sequence: TGTGCCAGCAGTCTCGAAGGGGGCGGAGGTGAAAAACTGTTTTTT. Its translation: CASSLEGGGGEKLFF. The chain carries TRBV27 and TRBJ1-4; 7 bases are shared with TRBD1. The V gene end was trimmed by 5 bases and the J gene end by 7 bases; junction bases not matched to a gene: 10. The CDR3 length is 15 residues. Germline-derived CDR1 and CDR2 are MNHEY and SMNVEV (reference sequence).

The chain uses TRBV28 and TRBJ2-1, with a weak D call TRBD1 (6 bases). Germline V gene lookup returns CDR1 MDHEN and CDR2 SYDVKM. V lost 7 bases and J 1 base, leaving 14 bases between the germline ends. The CDR3 has 15 residues. The CDR3 DNA is TGTGCCAGCACCCGGGACATTCCTTCCTACAATGAGCAGTTCTTC. It translates to CASTRDIPSYNEQFF.

CDR3 DNA: TGTGCCAGCAGTTTCGGATTGAGGGAGACCCAGTACTTC. Residues: CASSFGLRETQYF. J is TRBJ2-5 and V is TRBV12-3 or TRBV12-4; D unclear. The CDR3 is 13 residues long. Trimming took off 3 bases at V and 5 bases at J, with 10 bases between the two ends.

This chain joins TRBV15 and TRBJ2-2; D may be TRBD2 (6 bases). Trimming took 5 bases from V and 0 from J, leaving 10 bases between them. The CDR3 contains 15 residues. CDR1 is LNHNV, CDR2 YYDKDF, per germline (reference sequence). The CDR3 DNA is TGTGCCACCAGCCCCGGGACTTCGAACACCGGGGAGCTGTTTTTT. The encoded protein is CATSPGTSNTGELFF.

V usage is TRBV7-6 and J usage is TRBJ2-2; 10 nucleotides align to TRBD1. With 5 bases clipped from V and 0 bases from J, the junction kept 3 bases outside the gene matches. Germline CDR1 reads SGHVS; CDR2 reads FNYEAQ. This CDR3 has 16 amino acids. In nucleotides, the CDR3 is TGTGCCAGCAGCCGGGGACAGGGGACGAACACCGGGGAGCTGTTTTTT. This translates into CASSRGQGTNTGELFF.

This chain links TRBV3-1 (or the pseudogene TRBV3-2) with TRBJ1-1; no reliable D call. Per germline, CDR1 LGHDT and CDR2 YNNKEL (reference sequence). The CDR3 spans 13 residues. V lost 1 base and J lost 4, with 7 bases in between. The CDR3 sequence: CASSQGSGTEAFF. DNA for the CDR3: TGTGCCAGCAGCCAAGGTTCAGGCACTGAAGCTTTCTTT.

V gene TRBV19 combines with J gene TRBJ2-3; possible D gene TRBD2, 6 bases. Deletions cut 1 base from V and 6 bases from J, with 14 bases between. Germline CDR1 LNHDA, CDR2 SQIVND (reference sequence). The CDR3 spans 15 residues. CDR3 bases: TGTGCCAGTAGTATAGGTCGGAGGGCACGGGATACGCAGTATTTT. It encodes CASSIGRRARDTQYF. Full variable domain (rest looked up from reference TRBV19 and TRBJ2-3): DGGITQSPKYLFRKEGQNVTLSCEQNLNHDAMYWYRQDPGQGLRLIYYSQIVNDFQKGDIAEGYSVSREKKESFPLTVTSAQKNPTAFYLCASSIGRRARDTQYFGPGTRLTVL.

V gene TRBV15 combines with J gene TRBJ2-7, with a possible D match to TRBD2 (6 bases). Deletions cut 0 bases from V and 3 bases from J, with 9 bases between. The CDR3 spans 14 residues. CDR1 is LNHNV and CDR2 is YYDKDF in the germline V gene (reference sequence). CDR3 residues: CATSRDLGLYEQYF. CDR3 DNA: TGTGCCACCAGCAGAGACCTGGGACTCTACGAGCAGTACTTC.

The V call is TRBV18, the J call TRBJ2-7, with 10 bases identical to TRBD1. V was clipped by 3 bases and J by 6 bases; unmatched bases: 5. This CDR3 has 14 residues. Germline assignment: CDR1 KGHSH and CDR2 LQKENI. The chain's CDR3 is CASSPQGQGFEQYF. The CDR3 nucleotides are TGTGCCAGCTCACCGCAGGGACAGGGGTTCGAGCAGTACTTC.

The table lists this clone with a count of one. The chain links TRBV19 to TRBJ1-4; 9 bases map to TRBD1. This CDR3 comprises 15 residues. V lost 5 bases and J lost 8; bases outside the gene matches: 9. The germline CDR1 and CDR2 sequences are LNHDA and SQIVND (reference sequence). The CDR3 nucleotides are TGTGCCAGTAGTGCGGACAGGGGCGGATCGGAAAAACTGTTTTTT. The encoded protein is CASSADRGGSEKLFF.

J is TRBJ1-1 and V is TRBV5-1; possible D gene TRBD1, 5 bases. This CDR3 is built from 16 residues. In germline, CDR1 is SGHRS, CDR2 YFSETQ. Trimming pared 0 bases from V and 2 bases from J, leaving 14 bases between. The CDR3 protein is CASSLGWGSVNTEAFF. CDR3 DNA sequence: TGCGCCAGCAGCTTGGGGTGGGGCTCGGTTAACACTGAAGCTTTCTTT.

J is TRBJ2-5 and V is TRBV9; tentatively, D is TRBD2 (6 bases). Trimming pared 3 bases from V and 4 bases from J, leaving 10 bases between. CDR1 is SGDLS, CDR2 YYNGEE, per germline. The CDR3 runs to 13 residues. CDR3 in amino acids: CASSGDSGETQYF. Here the CDR3 DNA reads TGTGCCAGCAGCGGGGATAGCGGAGAGACCCAGTACTTC. Based on the CDR3 plus reference TRBV9 and TRBJ2-5, the full variable domain is DSGVTQTPKHLITATGQRVTLRCSPRSGDLSVYWYQQSLDQGLQFLIQYYNGEERAKGNILERFSAQQFPDLHSELNLSSLELGDSALYFCASSGDSGETQYFGPGTRLLVL.

This sequence joins TRBV7-9 and TRBJ1-2; D is possibly TRBD1 (6 bases). The V end lost 1 base, the J end lost 1 base, and 10 bases lay between the germline ends. This CDR3 has 15 residues. The germline CDR1 and CDR2 sequences are SEHNR and FQNEAQ (reference sequence). CDR3 protein: CASSLEGGNNYGYTF. Written as DNA, the CDR3 is TGTGCCAGCAGCTTAGAAGGGGGTAATAACTATGGCTACACCTTC.

This clone appeared a few times. This chain joins TRBV2 and TRBJ1-2; the match to TRBD1 covers 7 bases. Germline CDR1 reads SNHLY; CDR2 reads FYNNEI. With V trimmed by 7 bases and J by 4 bases, 15 bases remained unmatched. This CDR3 is built from 16 residues. CDR3 sequence (DNA): TGTGCCAGCAAGGTGGGGACAGCTTCCACTTTCTATGGCTACACCTTC. Protein: CASKVGTASTFYGYTF.

V is TRBV7-2 and J is TRBJ2-1, with 7 bases matching TRBD1. V lost 5 bases and J lost 5; bases outside the gene matches: 9. The CDR3 spans 15 residues. Germline loops: CDR1 SGHTA, CDR2 FQGNSA. This chain's CDR3 is CASSRRQGRNNEQFF. CDR3 DNA: TGTGCCAGCAGCCGTAGACAGGGTAGAAACAATGAGCAGTTCTTC. The whole variable domain, filled in from reference TRBV7-2 and TRBJ2-1, reads GAGVSQSPSNKVTEKGKDVELRCDPISGHTALYWYRQSLGQGLEFLIYFQGNSAPDKSGLPSDRFSAERTGGSVSTLTIQRTQQEDSAVYLCASSRRQGRNNEQFFGPGTRLTVL.

The chain combines TRBV7-2 with TRBJ1-4, with 7 bases identical to TRBD1. This CDR3 comprises 13 residues. Germline CDR1 reads SGHTA; CDR2 reads FQGNSA. Losses at the gene ends were 8 bases for V and 8 bases for J; bases not matched to a gene: 8. CDR3 DNA: TGTGCCAGCGGCAGGGGGAGGACAGAAAAACTGTTTTTT. It encodes CASGRGRTEKLFF.

Only a few counts were recorded for this clone. The J gene is TRBJ1-5, the V gene TRBV18; 7 positions agree with TRBD1. Germline V CDR1 and CDR2: KGHSH, LQKENI. The CDR3 length is 16 residues. V shed 4 bases, J shed 3 bases, and the junction held 9 bases outside the gene matches. Here the CDR3 reads CASSLGAGGLNQPQHF. The CDR3 DNA follows: TGTGCCAGCTCACTCGGTGCAGGGGGTCTCAATCAGCCCCAGCATTTT.

The rearrangement joins TRBV5-1 to TRBJ2-3, with D unclear. V lost 0 bases, J lost 2 bases, and 7 bases lay in between. CDR1 SGHRS and CDR2 YFSETQ come from the germline V gene. CDR3 length: 14 amino acids. This CDR3 is CASSLATYTDTQYF. As DNA, the CDR3 is TGCGCCAGCAGCTTGGCGACTTACACAGATACGCAGTATTTT. The entire variable domain, with the rest obtained from reference TRBV5-1 and TRBJ2-3, is as follows: KAGVTQTPRYLIKTRGQQVTLSCSPISGHRSVSWYQQTPGQGLQFLFEYFSETQRNKGNFPGRFSGRQFSNSRSEMNVSTLELGDSALYLCASSLATYTDTQYFGPGTRLTVL.

Here the CDR3 DNA reads TGCAGCGTGGGTGGTAGGACAAACTACAATGAGCAGTTCTTC. This codes for CSVGGRTNYNEQFF. The chain has TRBV29-1 and TRBJ2-1; possible D gene TRBD1, 5 bases. This CDR3 region has 14 residues. The V end lost 6 bases, the J end lost 3 bases, and 15 bases lay between the germline ends. The germline V gene encodes CDR1 SQVTM and CDR2 ANQGSEA.

The count of this clone is one. This chain uses TRBV6-5 with TRBJ1-2; D is possibly TRBD1 (5 bases). Deletions cut 0 bases from V and 7 bases from J, with 15 bases between. CDR1 is MNHEY and CDR2 is SVGAGI in the germline V gene. This CDR3 spans 15 amino acids. CDR3 residues: CASSYSSRTKSGYTF. Written as DNA, the CDR3 is TGTGCCAGCAGTTACTCGTCCAGGACAAAGAGTGGCTACACCTTC.

The J gene is TRBJ1-2, the V gene TRBV5-1, with a possible D match to TRBD1 (6 bases). Germline assignment: CDR1 SGHRS and CDR2 YFSETQ. This CDR3 has 12 residues. V lost 2 bases and J 10 bases, leaving 12 bases between the germline ends. The CDR3 nucleotides read TGCGCCAGCAGCTTACAGGGTTTTGACTACACCTTC. Its translation is CASSLQGFDYTF. The entire variable domain, with the rest obtained from reference TRBV5-1 and TRBJ1-2, is as follows: KAGVTQTPRYLIKTRGQQVTLSCSPISGHRSVSWYQQTPGQGLQFLFEYFSETQRNKGNFPGRFSGRQFSNSRSEMNVSTLELGDSALYLCASSLQGFDYTFGSGTRLTVV.

The V gene is TRBV6-5, the J gene TRBJ1-2; TRBD1 agrees at 8 bases. The germline CDR1 and CDR2 sequences are MNHEY and SVGAGI. The CDR3 has 14 amino acids. After removal of 8 bases from V and 8 bases from J, the junction contained 13 bases not matched to a gene. Here the CDR3 DNA reads TGTGCCAGCCTAGGGGCAGGGGGCAGGGAAGGCTACACCTTC. This translates into CASLGAGGREGYTF.